This T cell receptor beta chain was captured by sequencing in a study of T cells after yellow fever vaccination. A single record per CDR3 protein comes from TCRdb applying MiXCR to the 5' RACE reads. The data show some 400,000 distinct CDR3 sequences, approximately 6% seen once. Findings and caveats of the study: Contamination of FACS-sorted repertoires by abundant clonotypes from the bulk population could occur.

This clonotype was recorded many times. Antigen unknown. This CDR3 region has 14 residues. Germline trimming cut 4 bases from V and 4 bases from J; bases unmatched to any gene: 6. The germline V gene encodes CDR1 SGHRS and CDR2 YFSETQ. This receptor was identified in a young man who received the YFV17D yellow fever vaccine. V usage is TRBV5-1 and J usage is TRBJ2-3, with 7 bases identical to TRBD1. Sequencing used PBMCs, obtained 5 days after the yellow fever booster vaccination. This CDR3 reads CASSADRSSDTQYF. The CDR3 DNA reads TGCGCCAGCAGCGCGGACAGGTCATCAGATACGCAGTATTTT.